The sequence of this T cell receptor (beta chain) was determined in a study of T cells after yellow fever vaccination. TCRdb analysed the 5' RACE reads with MiXCR anew, one entry per CDR3 protein. In the table there are about 74,000 distinct CDR3 sequences, around 6.5% of which are singletons. The length of the CDR3 is 14 residues. Germline V gives CDR1 SEHNR, CDR2 FQNEAQ (reference sequence). Trimming shortened V by 2 bases and J by 3 bases, and 10 bases separated the two germline ends. The chain recombines TRBV7-9 with TRBJ2-5; tentatively, D is TRBD2 (6 bases). The specimen comprised CD8+ T cells sorted from PBMCs, sampled less than 6 days after the first yellow fever vaccination. The receptor was derived from a man younger than 30 who received the YFV17D yellow fever vaccine. The CDR3 DNA sequence: TGTGCCAGCAGCTTATTAGGAGGGGAAGAGACCCAGTACTTC. Protein: CASSLLGGEETQYF.